The clone carrying this TCR beta chain was recorded only once. CDR3 length: 12 amino acids. V lost 7 bases and J 6 bases, leaving 15 bases between the germline ends. CDR1 is SQVTM, CDR2 ANQGSEA, per germline. The data are from a study of radiation and T cells in renal cell carcinoma. Time point of the sample: blood 4 weeks post-SBRT, at nephrectomy. The treatment was: 15 Gy SBRT to primary tumor, nephrectomy 4 weeks later. Serial blood draws occurred at baseline and 2 and 4 weeks post-SBRT. This table comes from immunoSEQ multiplex PCR, and its TCRdb copy is limited to in-frame clones, with some not included. The sample holds approximately 150,000 clones; 70% to 90% are singletons and the top ten take over 15%.

The sample consisted of blood, taken from a patient whose treatment included radiotherapy and nephrectomy. The chain uses TRBV29-1 and TRBJ1-2, with D perhaps TRBD1 (5 bases). The clonotype was recovered from a woman between 50 and 59 years old with renal cell carcinoma. CDR3 sequence: CSGGGVGDGYTF. CDR3 nucleotides: TGCAGCGGCGGAGGGGTAGGGGATGGCTACACCTTC.